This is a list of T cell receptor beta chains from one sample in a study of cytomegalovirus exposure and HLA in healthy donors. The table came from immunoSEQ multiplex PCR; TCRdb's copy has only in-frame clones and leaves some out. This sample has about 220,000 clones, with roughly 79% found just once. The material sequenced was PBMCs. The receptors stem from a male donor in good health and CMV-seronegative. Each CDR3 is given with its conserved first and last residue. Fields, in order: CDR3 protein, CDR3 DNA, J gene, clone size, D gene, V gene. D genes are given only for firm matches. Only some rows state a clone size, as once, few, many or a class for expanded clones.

CDR3 protein: CASSSRDRGFVSGNTEAFF
CDR3 DNA: TGTGCCAGCAGTTCTCGGGACAGGGGGTTTGTTTCGGGGAACACTGAAGCTTTCTTT
J gene: TRBJ1-1
clone size: .
D gene: TRBD1
V gene: TRBV28

CDR3 protein: CASRGGMYIQYF
CDR3 DNA: TGTGCCAGCAGGGGAGGGATGTACATTCAGTACTTC
J gene: TRBJ2-4
clone size: .
D gene: TRBD2
V gene: TRBV27

CDR3 protein: CASSLSIWDRGPHEQFF
CDR3 DNA: TGTGCCAGCAGTTTATCCATTTGGGACAGGGGGCCACATGAGCAGTTCTTC
J gene: TRBJ2-1
clone size: once
D gene: TRBD1
V gene: TRBV28

CDR3 protein: CATAAYTDTQYF
CDR3 DNA: TGTGCCACCGCGGCCTACACAGATACGCAGTATTTT
J gene: TRBJ2-3
clone size: .
D gene: .
V gene: TRBV2

CDR3 protein: CASTTGVETQYF
CDR3 DNA: TGTGCCAGTACGACAGGGGTGGAGACCCAGTACTTC
J gene: TRBJ2-5
clone size: .
D gene: TRBD1
V gene: TRBV5-8

CDR3 protein: CASSFLPGQGSYEQYF
CDR3 DNA: TGTGCCAGCAGTTTTCTCCCGGGACAGGGGTCCTACGAGCAGTACTTC
J gene: TRBJ2-7
clone size: .
D gene: TRBD1
V gene: TRBV27

CDR3 protein: CASSVRDRGVTGELFF
CDR3 DNA: TGTGCCAGCAGTGTCCGGGACAGGGGGGTCACCGGGGAGCTGTTTTTT
J gene: TRBJ2-2
clone size: few
D gene: TRBD1
V gene: TRBV6-1

CDR3 protein: CASSYSRQYTEAFF
CDR3 DNA: TGTGCCAGCAGTTACTCGAGACAATACACTGAAGCTTTCTTT
J gene: TRBJ1-1
clone size: .
D gene: .
V gene: TRBV6-6

CDR3 protein: CASSLGVGGDYGYTF
CDR3 DNA: TGTGCCAGCAGCTTAGGTGTAGGGGGAGACTATGGCTACACCTTC
J gene: TRBJ1-2
clone size: .
D gene: .
V gene: TRBV7-9

CDR3 protein: CASKKTGGRGNTEAFF
CDR3 DNA: TGTGCCAGCAAAAAGACTGGGGGCAGAGGGAACACTGAAGCTTTCTTT
J gene: TRBJ1-1
clone size: few
D gene: .
V gene: TRBV28

CDR3 protein: CASSQGDYEQYF
CDR3 DNA: TGTGCCAGCAGCCAGGGGGACTACGAGCAGTACTTC
J gene: TRBJ2-7
clone size: .
D gene: TRBD1
V gene: TRBV9

CDR3 protein: CASSLDRSYGYTF
CDR3 DNA: TGTGCCAGCAGTTTAGACAGGTCTTATGGCTACACCTTC
J gene: TRBJ1-2
clone size: .
D gene: .
V gene: TRBV27

CDR3 protein: CASSTRTGYNSPLHF
CDR3 DNA: TGTGCCAGCAGTACCCGGACAGGATATAATTCACCCCTCCACTTT
J gene: TRBJ1-6
clone size: .
D gene: TRBD1
V gene: TRBV27

CDR3 protein: CASSLPGLEQYF
CDR3 DNA: TGTGCCAGCAGTTTACCAGGGCTCGAGCAGTACTTC
J gene: TRBJ2-7
clone size: .
D gene: .
V gene: TRBV28

CDR3 protein: CASSKGPAWDEKLFF
CDR3 DNA: TGTGCCAGCAGCAAGGGGCCCGCGTGGGATGAAAAACTGTTTTTT
J gene: TRBJ1-4
clone size: .
D gene: .
V gene: TRBV7-9

CDR3 protein: CASSFFEAQLGYYEQYF
CDR3 DNA: TGTGCCAGCAGTTTCTTTGAGGCCCAGCTAGGCTACTACGAGCAGTACTTC
J gene: TRBJ2-7
clone size: .
D gene: .
V gene: TRBV28

CDR3 protein: CASSSGQGREKLFF
CDR3 DNA: TGTGCCAGCAGCTCCGGACAGGGGAGAGAAAAACTGTTTTTT
J gene: TRBJ1-4
clone size: .
D gene: TRBD1
V gene: TRBV5-4

CDR3 protein: CASSQDSLLAGDTQYF
CDR3 DNA: TGCGCCAGCAGCCAAGATTCACTACTAGCGGGAGATACGCAGTATTTT
J gene: TRBJ2-3
clone size: .
D gene: TRBD2
V gene: TRBV4-3

CDR3 protein: CASSLGGTGFYNEQFF
CDR3 DNA: TGTGCCAGCAGCTTAGGGGGGACAGGGTTCTACAATGAGCAGTTCTTC
J gene: TRBJ2-1
clone size: .
D gene: TRBD1
V gene: TRBV7-8

CDR3 protein: CASSPPENRQRAFF
CDR3 DNA: TGTGCCAGCTCACCACCAGAAAACAGGCAGAGAGCTTTCTTT
J gene: TRBJ1-1
clone size: .
D gene: .
V gene: TRBV18

CDR3 protein: CASSPPWTGSYEQYF
CDR3 DNA: TGTGCCAGCAGTCCGCCCTGGACAGGGTCCTACGAGCAGTACTTC
J gene: TRBJ2-7
clone size: .
D gene: TRBD1
V gene: TRBV28

CDR3 protein: CASSENRLAGVDNEQFF
CDR3 DNA: TGTGCCAGCAGTGAAAACCGACTAGCGGGAGTAGACAATGAGCAGTTCTTC
J gene: TRBJ2-1
clone size: .
D gene: TRBD2
V gene: TRBV25-1

CDR3 protein: CASSQDQGTDEAFF
CDR3 DNA: TGCGCCAGCAGCCAAGATCAGGGGACAGATGAAGCTTTCTTT
J gene: TRBJ1-1
clone size: .
D gene: TRBD1
V gene: TRBV4-1

CDR3 protein: CASSPGVPTEAFF
CDR3 DNA: TGTGCCAGCAGTCCCGGGGTTCCCACTGAAGCTTTCTTT
J gene: TRBJ1-1
clone size: few
D gene: .
V gene: TRBV6-5

CDR3 protein: CASSLGQAHNQPQHF
CDR3 DNA: TGTGCCAGCTCACTCGGACAGGCCCACAATCAGCCCCAGCATTTT
J gene: TRBJ1-5
clone size: .
D gene: TRBD1
V gene: TRBV18

CDR3 protein: CASSLGKGKRENEQFF
CDR3 DNA: TGTGCCAGCAGCTTAGGGAAGGGGAAGCGGGAGAATGAGCAGTTCTTC
J gene: TRBJ2-1
clone size: .
D gene: TRBD2
V gene: TRBV11-2

CDR3 protein: CASSQDHVAGEETQYF
CDR3 DNA: TGTGCCAGCAGCCAAGATCACGTGGCAGGGGAAGAGACCCAGTACTTC
J gene: TRBJ2-5
clone size: .
D gene: .
V gene: TRBV4-2

CDR3 protein: CASSTSGGLYEQYF
CDR3 DNA: TGTGCCAGTAGTACCAGCGGGGGACTCTACGAGCAGTACTTC
J gene: TRBJ2-7
clone size: .
D gene: TRBD2
V gene: TRBV19

CDR3 protein: CASSLRPGQEANYGYTF
CDR3 DNA: TGTGCCAGCAGCTTGAGGCCGGGACAGGAAGCTAACTATGGCTACACCTTC
J gene: TRBJ1-2
clone size: .
D gene: TRBD1
V gene: TRBV7-2

CDR3 protein: CASASSSGPYEQYF
CDR3 DNA: TGTGCCAGCGCCTCAAGTAGCGGACCCTACGAGCAGTACTTC
J gene: TRBJ2-7
clone size: .
D gene: .
V gene: TRBV6-1

CDR3 protein: CASSTGGGRAGTDEQYF
CDR3 DNA: TGTGCCAGCAGTACAGGGGGGGGGAGGGCCGGAACGGACGAGCAGTACTTC
J gene: TRBJ2-7
clone size: .
D gene: .
V gene: TRBV7-2

CDR3 protein: CASSNSDSSYEQYF
CDR3 DNA: TGTGCCAGCAGCAATAGTGACAGCTCCTACGAGCAGTACTTC
J gene: TRBJ2-7
clone size: .
D gene: .
V gene: TRBV5-4

CDR3 protein: CASSGALGQGAANTGELFF
CDR3 DNA: TGTGCCAGCAGTGGTGCATTGGGACAGGGGGCGGCGAACACCGGGGAGCTGTTTTTT
J gene: TRBJ2-2
clone size: .
D gene: TRBD1
V gene: TRBV2

CDR3 protein: CASSPGGNTEAFF
CDR3 DNA: TGTGCCAGTAGTCCAGGGGGGAACACTGAAGCTTTCTTT
J gene: TRBJ1-1
clone size: .
D gene: TRBD1
V gene: TRBV19

CDR3 protein: CASSKREDSQPQHF
CDR3 DNA: TGTGCCAGCAGCAAACGCGAGGATAGCCAGCCCCAGCATTTT
J gene: TRBJ1-5
clone size: .
D gene: .
V gene: TRBV21-1

CDR3 protein: CSVAASYEQYF
CDR3 DNA: TGCAGCGTTGCGGCTAGCTACGAGCAGTACTTC
J gene: TRBJ2-7
clone size: .
D gene: .
V gene: TRBV29-1

CDR3 protein: CASSLWGTGVWDSPLHF
CDR3 DNA: TGTGCCAGCAGCTTGTGGGGGACAGGGGTCTGGGATTCACCCCTCCACTTT
J gene: TRBJ1-6
clone size: .
D gene: TRBD1
V gene: TRBV5-6

CDR3 protein: CASSPRPPGQGSLNEKLFF
CDR3 DNA: TGTGCCAGCAGCCCCCGACCGCCGGGACAGGGGAGCTTAAATGAAAAACTGTTTTTT
J gene: TRBJ1-4
clone size: .
D gene: TRBD1
V gene: TRBV9

CDR3 protein: CASSLGGTSGGATGELFF
CDR3 DNA: TGTGCCAGCAGCTTAGGGGGGACTAGCGGGGGGGCCACCGGGGAGCTGTTTTTT
J gene: TRBJ2-2
clone size: once
D gene: TRBD2
V gene: TRBV7-8

CDR3 protein: CASSSLAGTYEQYF
CDR3 DNA: TGTGCCAGTAGTAGCCTAGCGGGAACCTACGAGCAGTACTTC
J gene: TRBJ2-7
clone size: .
D gene: TRBD2
V gene: TRBV19

CDR3 protein: CASSSGQIYGYTF
CDR3 DNA: TGTGCCAGCAGTTCGGGACAGATCTATGGCTACACCTTC
J gene: TRBJ1-2
clone size: .
D gene: TRBD1
V gene: TRBV28

CDR3 protein: CASSLGTVLGQPQHF
CDR3 DNA: TGTGCCAGCAGCTTGGGGACAGTTCTAGGCCAGCCCCAGCATTTT
J gene: TRBJ1-5
clone size: .
D gene: TRBD1
V gene: TRBV7-2

CDR3 protein: CAWTNVRTGTYGYTF
CDR3 DNA: TGTGCCTGGACCAACGTACGGACAGGGACCTATGGCTACACCTTC
J gene: TRBJ1-2
clone size: .
D gene: TRBD1
V gene: TRBV30

CDR3 protein: CASSVADSTYEQYF
CDR3 DNA: TGTGCCAGCAGCGTAGCGGACAGTACCTACGAGCAGTACTTC
J gene: TRBJ2-7
clone size: .
D gene: .
V gene: TRBV9

CDR3 protein: CASSLGRDLAKNIQYF
CDR3 DNA: TGTGCCAGCAGCTTAGGAAGGGACTTAGCCAAAAACATTCAGTACTTC
J gene: TRBJ2-4
clone size: .
D gene: .
V gene: TRBV7-2

CDR3 protein: CASSVEGTGSEAFF
CDR3 DNA: TGTGCCAGCAGCGTGGAAGGGACAGGGTCTGAAGCTTTCTTT
J gene: TRBJ1-1
clone size: .
D gene: TRBD1
V gene: TRBV9

CDR3 protein: CASSLGIKDMIGYTF
CDR3 DNA: TGTGCCAGCAGCTTAGGAATAAAGGACATGATTGGCTACACCTTC
J gene: TRBJ1-2
clone size: .
D gene: .
V gene: TRBV11-2

CDR3 protein: CAWREGTQYF
CDR3 DNA: TGTGCCTGGAGGGAGGGTACGCAGTATTTT
J gene: TRBJ2-3
clone size: few
D gene: .
V gene: TRBV30

CDR3 protein: CASSPRRDRVGDTQYF
CDR3 DNA: TGTGCCAGCAGCCCCCGCCGGGACAGGGTGGGGGATACGCAGTATTTT
J gene: TRBJ2-3
clone size: few
D gene: TRBD1
V gene: TRBV7-2

CDR3 protein: CATSRFQGANSKNIQYF
CDR3 DNA: TGTGCCACCAGCAGATTTCAGGGGGCGAATTCCAAAAACATTCAGTACTTC
J gene: TRBJ2-4
clone size: .
D gene: TRBD1
V gene: TRBV15

CDR3 protein: CASSIDRGGQTGELFF
CDR3 DNA: TGTGCCAGTAGTATTGATCGCGGGGGCCAAACCGGGGAGCTGTTTTTT
J gene: TRBJ2-2
clone size: .
D gene: .
V gene: TRBV19

CDR3 protein: CASTPDFYGYTF
CDR3 DNA: TGTGCCAGCACCCCGGACTTCTATGGCTACACCTTC
J gene: TRBJ1-2
clone size: few
D gene: .
V gene: TRBV9

CDR3 protein: CASSSYSGSTGELFF
CDR3 DNA: TGTGCCAGCAGTTCATACTCGGGGTCCACCGGGGAGCTGTTTTTT
J gene: TRBJ2-2
clone size: .
D gene: .
V gene: TRBV6-5

CDR3 protein: CASSSGGGLEAFF
CDR3 DNA: TGTGCCAGCAGCTCGGGGGGGGGACTTGAAGCTTTCTTT
J gene: TRBJ1-1
clone size: .
D gene: .
V gene: TRBV6-5

CDR3 protein: CASSKGLAGVNEQFF
CDR3 DNA: TGTGCCAGCAGCAAGGGACTAGCGGGAGTCAATGAGCAGTTCTTC
J gene: TRBJ2-1
clone size: .
D gene: TRBD2
V gene: TRBV7-3

CDR3 protein: CASSLLAGGVEQFF
CDR3 DNA: TGTGCCAGCAGCTTACTAGCGGGAGGTGTTGAGCAGTTCTTC
J gene: TRBJ2-1
clone size: .
D gene: TRBD2
V gene: TRBV7-3